The 24 T cell receptor beta chains listed next were all sequenced from one sample in a study of blood T cell repertoires in COVID-19. Profiled with immunoSEQ multiplex PCR; TCRdb holds only in-frame clones, not every one. Counted here are 25,000 to 35,000 clones, approximately 80% occurring once; the ten biggest clones make up under 55%. Sequenced material: peripheral blood. The receptors come from a woman older than 75 with acute or convalescent COVID-19.

The V call is TRBV2, the J call TRBJ1-1; no clear D. Germline V gene lookup returns CDR1 SNHLY and CDR2 FYNNEI. This CDR3 has 13 amino acids. V was pared by 2 bases and J by 1 base, with 5 bases between. The CDR3: CASSEYWNTEAFF. The CDR3, as DNA: TGTGCCAGCAGTGAATACTGGAACACTGAAGCTTTCTTT.

This clone was counted a few times. J is TRBJ2-3 and V is TRBV5-5, with TRBD2 matching over 10 bases. J gave up 2 bases and V 3 bases, and 3 bases lay outside the gene matches. This CDR3 is 15 amino acids long. CDR1 and CDR2 (germline): SGHKS, YYEKEE (reference sequence). In DNA, the CDR3 is TGTGCCAGCAGCTGGACTAGCGGACACACAGATACGCAGTATTTT. Translation gives CASSWTSGHTDTQYF.

This rearrangement joins TRBV28 to TRBJ1-6; TRBD1 agrees at 9 bases. Germline-derived CDR1 and CDR2 are MDHEN and SYDVKM. The V gene end was trimmed by 7 bases and the J gene end by 8 bases; junction bases not matched to a gene: 6. CDR3 length equals 14 residues. Here the CDR3 reads CASKEGTGYSPLHF. The CDR3 DNA follows: TGTGCCAGCAAAGAGGGGACAGGGTATTCACCCCTCCACTTT.

The chain joins TRBV11-2 to TRBJ2-7; TRBD1 matches 9 bases. The CDR3 runs to 14 residues. The germline CDR1 and CDR2 sequences are SGHAT and FQNNGV. With V trimmed by 1 base and J by 6 bases, 4 bases remained unmatched. The CDR3 bases are TGTGCCAGCAGCTTAGTTCGGACAGGGGTCGAGCAGTACTTC. This encodes CASSLVRTGVEQYF.

This sequence joins TRBV3-1 (or the pseudogene TRBV3-2) and TRBJ2-3, with 8 bases aligning to TRBD1. The CDR3 runs 13 residues. Germline V gives CDR1 LGHDT, CDR2 YNNKEL (reference sequence). Unmatched junction bases numbered 6, after V lost 5 bases and J lost 8 bases. The CDR3 DNA is TGTGCCAGCAGCGACAGGGGAAGAGGTACGCAGTATTTT. Residues: CASSDRGRGTQYF.

The chain joins TRBV9 to TRBJ2-3, with 7 nucleotides matching TRBD2. Germline V CDR1 and CDR2: SGDLS, YYNGEE. CDR3 length: 17 residues. The V gene end was trimmed by 0 bases and the J gene end by 1 base; junction bases not matched to a gene: 8. The CDR3 here is CASSVASLGGGTDTQYF. The CDR3 DNA sequence: TGTGCCAGCAGCGTAGCGTCCTTGGGGGGGGGCACAGATACGCAGTATTTT.

This chain joins TRBV21-1 and TRBJ1-5; the D call of TRBD1 is as the table states it, not checked on the DNA. TRBV21-1 is a listed pseudogene. CDR3 length: 23 amino acids. The CDR3, as DNA: TGTGCCAGCATCCTTCTCCCTCAGGGGCTGGGCACTCTCCTCCCTAGAAGCAATCAGCCCCAGCATTTT. This sequence encodes CASILLPQGLGTLLPRSNQPQHF.

The gene calls are TRBV5-3 and TRBJ2-7; D is uncertain. TRBV5-3 is recorded as an ORF, its role being uncertain. The CDR3 length is 14 residues. V lost 4 bases to trimming and J lost 3 bases, with 14 bases between them. The DNA of the CDR3 is TGTGCCAGAAGCCCGGGTCCACATAGCTACGAGCAGTACTTC. Translation gives CARSPGPHSYEQYF.

V is TRBV7-9 and J is TRBJ2-3; maybe TRBD1 (5 bases). CDR1 SEHNR and CDR2 FQNEAQ come from the germline V gene (reference sequence). The V end lost 1 base, the J end lost 4 bases, and 6 bases lay between the germline ends. The CDR3 runs 13 residues. CDR3 nucleotide sequence: TGTGCCAGCAGCTTAGGGGGCGCAGATACGCAGTATTTT. Amino acid sequence: CASSLGGADTQYF. The whole variable domain, filled in from reference TRBV7-9 and TRBJ2-3, reads DTGVSQNPRHKITKRGQNVTFRCDPISEHNRLYWYRQTLGQGPEFLTYFQNEAQLEKSRLLSDRFSAERPKGSFSTLEIQRTEQGDSAMYLCASSLGGADTQYFGPGTRLTVL.

V is TRBV7-2 and J is TRBJ1-1, with 12 nucleotides matching TRBD1. V was clipped by 6 bases and J by 5 bases; unmatched bases: 7. The germline V gene encodes CDR1 SGHTA and CDR2 FQGNSA. The CDR3 runs 15 residues. CDR3 loop: CASRMGQGARTEAFF. The CDR3 DNA reads TGTGCCAGCAGAATGGGACAGGGGGCGCGAACTGAAGCTTTCTTT.

This rearrangement joins TRBV4-1 to TRBJ2-1; 7 nucleotides agree with TRBD2. Germline CDR1 MGHRA, CDR2 YSYEKL. The junction had 1 base not matched to a gene; V was cut back by 0 bases and J by 2 bases. The CDR3 length is 15 residues. In DNA, the CDR3 is TGCGCCAGCAGCCAAGAGGGACTACCCTACAATGAGCAGTTCTTC. This gives the protein CASSQEGLPYNEQFF.

This chain links TRBV7-2 with TRBJ1-1; tentative D call: TRBD1 (5 bases). This CDR3 contains 15 residues. Trimming removed 4 bases at V and 5 bases at J, with 17 bases between. Germline CDR1 reads SGHTA; CDR2 reads FQGNSA. The CDR3 DNA reads TGTGCCAGCAGCTCCCTTCCGAGGGGAGGGACTGAAGCTTTCTTT. As protein: CASSSLPRGGTEAFF.

This rearrangement joins TRBV5-1 to TRBJ2-5; 10 bases fit TRBD1. The CDR3 extends over 14 amino acids. Per the germline V gene, CDR1 is SGHRS and CDR2 is YFSETQ. J was trimmed by 2 bases and V by 7 bases; bases with no gene match: 5. The CDR3 coding sequence is TGCGCCAGCGGGCCGGGACAGGGGCAAGAGACCCAGTACTTC. Translating it yields CASGPGQGQETQYF.

The chain recombines TRBV27 with TRBJ2-5; D is perhaps TRBD2 (6 bases). This CDR3 is built from 13 residues. Germline-derived CDR1 and CDR2 are MNHEY and SMNVEV (reference sequence). Trimming removed 8 bases from V and 7 bases from J, with 17 bases in between. The CDR3 spells CASAGTAPLTQYF. The CDR3 nucleotides read TGTGCCAGCGCGGGGACTGCGCCGTTGACCCAGTACTTC.

The V call is TRBV6-2 or TRBV6-3, the J call TRBJ1-1, with D tentatively TRBD1 (5 bases). The CDR3 is 14 residues long. The V gene's germline CDR1 is MNHEY and CDR2 SVGEGT. V lost 6 bases and J lost 5, with 16 bases in between. CDR3 region: CASSAGARGTEAFF. The CDR3 DNA reads TGTGCCAGCAGCGCCGGGGCCCGGGGGACTGAAGCTTTCTTT.

The V call is TRBV7-8, the J call TRBJ2-1; 8 positions match TRBD2. CDR1 is SGHVS, CDR2 FQNEAQ, per germline. The CDR3 length is 15 residues. Trimming at V came to 1 base and at J to 5 bases, leaving 4 bases not matched to a gene. The DNA for the CDR3 is TGTGCCAGCAGCTTAGTAGCGGGAACTGACAATGAGCAGTTCTTC. Amino acids: CASSLVAGTDNEQFF.

This clone has a handful of counts. The J gene is TRBJ2-3, the V gene TRBV11-3, with D possibly TRBD2 on 5 matching bases. There are 13 residues in the CDR3. Looked up from germline, CDR1 is SGHNT and CDR2 is YENEEA. The V end was cut by 4 bases, the J end by 3 bases, with 8 bases between. The CDR3 bases are TGTGCCAGCAGCTCCCGGGGTACAGATACGCAGTATTTT. Its protein is CASSSRGTDTQYF.

The chain links TRBV2 to TRBJ1-1; D not resolved. V was shortened by 4 bases and J by 0 bases, with 12 bases between the two germline ends. Germline CDR1 is SNHLY and CDR2 is FYNNEI. The CDR3 extends over 15 amino acids. CDR3 nucleotide sequence: TGTGCCAGCAGTGTAATTCAGGTTTTGAACACTGAAGCTTTCTTT. Translation: CASSVIQVLNTEAFF.

The chain uses TRBV14 and TRBJ2-7; 8 bases agree with TRBD2. The CDR3 spans 16 residues. Germline values: CDR1 SGHDN, CDR2 FVKESK. The J segment lost 5 bases and the V segment lost 4 bases, leaving 13 bases of the junction unmatched. CDR3 coding DNA: TGTGCCAGCAGCCTTGCTCCAACTAGCGGAGGGAACGAGCAGTACTTC. Translating it yields CASSLAPTSGGNEQYF. Drawing the rest from reference TRBV14 and TRBJ2-7, the complete variable domain is EAGVTQFPSHSVIEKGQTVTLRCDPISGHDNLYWYRRVMGKEIKFLLHFVKESKQDESGMPNNRFLAERTGGTYSTLKVQPAELEDSGVYFCASSLAPTSGGNEQYFGPGTRLTVT.

This chain connects TRBV19 to TRBJ1-3; TRBD1 aligns across 9 bases. Germline values: CDR1 LNHDA, CDR2 SQIVND (reference sequence). The CDR3 contains 17 residues. V was pared by 5 bases and J by 4 bases, with 12 bases of the junction left unmatched. Here the CDR3 reads CASSPLTGGASGNTIYF. CDR3 in DNA: TGTGCCAGTAGTCCCTTAACAGGGGGCGCTTCGGGAAACACCATATATTTT.

V usage is TRBV29-1 and J usage is TRBJ2-3; 7 positions match TRBD1. In germline, CDR1 is SQVTM, CDR2 ANQGSEA. V trimming: 3 bases; J trimming: 5 bases; junction bases outside the gene matches: 8. The CDR3 is 14 residues long. The CDR3 region is CSVDARTGVDTQYF. CDR3 sequence (DNA): TGCAGCGTTGACGCGCGAACAGGGGTAGATACGCAGTATTTT.

The chain is built from TRBV2 and TRBJ1-6; 7 nucleotides agree with TRBD1. The CDR3 has 15 residues. After removal of 7 bases from V and 7 bases from J, the junction contained 10 bases not matched to a gene. The germline gives CDR1 SNHLY, CDR2 FYNNEI. The CDR3 DNA sequence: TGTGCCAGCATAGACCGGACAGGAGGAAATTCACCCCTCCACTTT. Protein product: CASIDRTGGNSPLHF.

This clone was counted once. The genes are TRBV24-1 and TRBJ1-3, with 8 bases lining up with TRBD1. CDR3 size: 17 residues. The trim removed 4 bases at V and 4 bases at J, leaving 11 bases unmatched. The germline V gene encodes CDR1 KGHDR and CDR2 SFDVKD. CDR3 nucleotide sequence: TGTGCCACCAGTGACACCGGACAGGGCCTAAAGGGAAACACCATATATTTT. It encodes CATSDTGQGLKGNTIYF.

In this sample, this clone turned up a few times. The chain joins TRBV5-8 to TRBJ1-3; 7 nucleotides align to TRBD1. Germline assignment: CDR1 SGHTS and CDR2 YDEGEE. There are 15 residues in the CDR3. With 4 bases clipped from V and 0 bases from J, the junction kept 4 bases outside the gene matches. The CDR3 spells CASSRRGTSGNTIYF. CDR3 nucleotides: TGTGCCAGCAGCCGCAGGGGGACCTCTGGAAACACCATATATTTT.